This record covers a single TCR beta chain. CDR3 length: 14 amino acids. V dropped 5 bases and J dropped 1; count of bases not matched to a gene: 1. CDR1 and CDR2 from the germline V gene are LGHNT and FRNRAP. The data originate from a study of blood T cells in healthy people across ages. The use of a sample-barcoded 5' primer and a J-beta primer mix characterized a second PCR of about 7 to 12 cycles. A single record per CDR3 protein comes from TCRdb applying MiXCR to the 5' RACE reads. Of 1.2 million to 1.5 million distinct CDR3 sequences detected, almost 60% appear once; the ten largest clones hold roughly 6.3%.

The TCR originated in a man aged 18 to 35 in good health. V is TRBV12-5 and J is TRBJ1-1; 10 bases line up with TRBD1. The sample taken for sequencing was blood. The CDR3 sequence: CASGDRGPNTEAFF. The DNA for the CDR3 is TGTGCTAGTGGTGACAGGGGGCCGAACACTGAAGCTTTCTTT. Full variable domain (remainder filled in from reference TRBV12-5 and TRBJ1-1): DARVTQTPRHKVTEMGQEVTMRCQPILGHNTVFWYRQTMMQGLELLAYFRNRAPLDDSGMPKDRFSAEMPDATLATLKIQPSEPRDSAVYFCASGDRGPNTEAFFGQGTRLTVV.